This TCR beta chain was documented in a study of CD8 T cells in Susac syndrome. Random hexamers were used to reverse transcribe an amount of about 0.5 to 1 ug RNA. TCRdb processed the immunoSEQ multiplex PCR reads anew with MiXCR; each CDR3 protein has one entry. The repertoire has some 120,000 distinct CDR3 sequences, around 95% of them found once; the top ten carry 0.098%. CDR1 SGHRS and CDR2 YFSETQ come from the germline V gene. The length of the CDR3 is 14 residues. V lost 5 bases to trimming and J lost 5 bases, with 16 bases between them. Source material: CD4+ T cells from PBMCs. The clonotype comes from a human donor in good health. The chain combines TRBV5-1 with TRBJ1-1; D is unclear. The CDR3 loop reads CASRLASPGTEAFF. DNA for the CDR3: TGCGCCAGCAGGCTGGCGTCCCCTGGGACTGAAGCTTTCTTT.